A selection of T cell receptor beta chains follows, all from one sample in a study of blood T cell repertoires in COVID-19. Data came from immunoSEQ multiplex PCR; TCRdb stores just in-frame clones and leaves some out. The table has approximately 140,000 clones, 75% to 90% seen once. Specimen: peripheral blood. The receptors shown here come from a man in his 70s with acute or convalescent COVID-19. CDR3s include the opening cysteine and the closing phenylalanine or tryptophan. The D gene is left open where the match is weak. The size of a clone is reported for some rows only, either as once, few or many, or as a class for expanded clones.

size	D	V	J	length	CDR3	DNA
NA	NA	TRBV7-6	TRBJ1-2	15	CASSFPPQGTGGYTF	TGTGCCAGCAGCTTCCCCCCCCAGGGAACAGGAGGCTACACCTTC
once	NA	TRBV19	TRBJ2-2	14	CASRSGAITGELFF	TGTGCCAGTAGGTCTGGGGCGATCACCGGGGAGCTGTTTTTT
NA	NA	TRBV11-2	TRBJ1-1	14	CASSLSRLNTEAFF	TGTGCCAGCAGCTTGAGCAGGTTGAACACTGAAGCTTTCTTT
NA	TRBD1	TRBV7-9	TRBJ1-5	14	CASSTTGGNQPQHF	TGTGCCAGCAGCACTACAGGGGGCAATCAGCCCCAGCATTTT
NA	NA	TRBV5-1	TRBJ2-7	14	CASSLVTGIGEQYF	TGCGCCAGCAGCTTGGTCACAGGGATCGGCGAGCAGTACTTC
NA	NA	TRBV11-2	TRBJ1-1	13	CASSFSRNTEAFF	TGTGCCAGCAGCTTCTCCAGAAACACTGAAGCTTTCTTT
NA	TRBD1	TRBV11-2	TRBJ2-1	15	CASSQGQGAYNEQFF	TGTGCCAGCAGCCAAGGACAGGGGGCCTACAATGAGCAGTTCTTC
NA	TRBD1	TRBV29-1	TRBJ2-3	14	CSVEGGQGADTQYF	TGCAGCGTTGAAGGGGGACAGGGCGCAGATACGCAGTATTTT
NA	NA	TRBV5-1	TRBJ2-3	14	CASSLEGSTDTQYF	TGCGCCAGCAGCTTGGAGGGGAGCACAGATACGCAGTATTTT
once	TRBD1	TRBV6-5	TRBJ1-2	14	CASSSPGGNYGYTF	TGTGCCAGCAGTTCCCCAGGGGGGAACTATGGCTACACCTTC
NA	TRBD2	TRBV7-9	TRBJ2-1	17	CASSRRGAGGEGDEQFF	TGTGCCAGCAGCCGCCGTGGAGCGGGAGGGGAGGGCGATGAGCAGTTCTTC
NA	NA	TRBV21-1	TRBJ2-1	15	CASSTLPGTSNEQFF	TGTGCCAGCAGCACCCTTCCCGGGACTAGCAATGAGCAGTTCTTC
NA	TRBD2	TRBV10-3	TRBJ2-1	15	CAISAGTSGNDEQFF	TGTGCCATCAGCGCCGGGACTAGCGGGAACGATGAGCAGTTCTTC
NA	TRBD1	TRBV30	TRBJ1-5	16	CAWKEAGGLSNQPQHF	TGTGCCTGGAAAGAAGCAGGGGGCTTGAGCAATCAGCCCCAGCATTTT
NA	TRBD2	TRBV4-1	TRBJ2-6	18	CASSQEEPGRAGANVLTF	TGCGCCAGCAGCCAAGAGGAACCAGGGAGGGCTGGGGCCAACGTCCTGACTTTC
NA	TRBD1	TRBV28	TRBJ1-2	13	CASSVGQYYGYTF	TGTGCCAGCAGCGTGGGACAGTACTATGGCTACACCTTC
NA	TRBD2	TRBV28	TRBJ2-3	17	CASNDRGWTSGTTTQYF	TGTGCCAGCAATGACCGAGGTTGGACTAGCGGGACTACTACGCAGTATTTT
NA	NA	TRBV18	TRBJ2-2	16	CASSPLQGMSTGELFF	TGTGCCAGCTCACCACTCCAGGGTATGAGCACCGGGGAGCTGTTTTTT
NA	NA	TRBV27	TRBJ1-4	14	CASSFGRFSEKLFF	TGTGCCAGCAGTTTTGGCCGTTTCTCGGAAAAACTGTTTTTT
NA	NA	TRBV5-8	TRBJ1-4	15	CASSLGEQVGEKLFF	TGTGCCAGCAGCTTGGGAGAACAGGTCGGCGAAAAACTGTTTTTT
NA	TRBD1	TRBV4-1	TRBJ1-4	20	CASSQELRTGFHPTNEKLFF	TGCGCCAGCAGCCAAGAATTAAGGACAGGGTTTCACCCAACTAATGAAAAACTGTTTTTT
NA	TRBD1	TRBV7-9	TRBJ1-3	16	CASSQRGLSSGNTIYF	TGTGCCAGCAGCCAAAGGGGGCTGAGCTCTGGAAACACCATATATTTT
NA	NA	TRBV9	TRBJ1-3	15	CASSSLPAGGNTIYF	TGTGCCAGCAGCTCCCTTCCGGCAGGGGGAAACACCATATATTTT
NA	TRBD2	TRBV6-5	TRBJ2-1	14	CASSLAGENNEQFF	TGTGCCAGCAGTTTAGCGGGAGAAAACAATGAGCAGTTCTTC
NA	TRBD2	TRBV7-2	TRBJ2-7	15	CASSGSGGASYEQYF	TGTGCCAGCAGCGGTAGCGGGGGGGCCTCCTACGAGCAGTACTTC
NA	NA	TRBV2	TRBJ1-2	15	CASSSPGQINYGYTF	TGTGCCAGCAGTTCCCCGGGACAAATTAACTATGGCTACACCTTC
NA	NA	TRBV19	TRBJ2-7	15	CASSNPGLSSYEQYF	TGTGCCAGTAGTAACCCGGGACTCAGCTCCTACGAGCAGTACTTC
NA	TRBD1	TRBV9	TRBJ1-1	15	CASSPGQGHPTEAFF	TGTGCCAGCAGCCCCGGACAGGGTCACCCCACTGAAGCTTTCTTT
once	TRBD1	TRBV5-1	TRBJ2-7	15	CASSLEGQGFHEQYF	TGCGCCAGCAGCCTCGAGGGACAGGGGTTCCACGAGCAGTACTTC
NA	NA	TRBV2	TRBJ1-3	15	CASSSTPRSGNTIYF	TGTGCCAGCAGCTCGACACCCCGCTCTGGAAACACCATATATTTT
NA	NA	TRBV9	TRBJ2-1	14	CASSVEGAHNEQFF	TGTGCCAGCAGCGTAGAAGGGGCCCACAATGAGCAGTTCTTC
NA	NA	TRBV7-8	TRBJ2-2	15	CASSSSQVPTGELFF	TGTGCCAGCAGCTCGAGCCAGGTTCCCACCGGGGAGCTGTTTTTT
NA	TRBD2	TRBV29-1	TRBJ2-2	15	CSVSIGGGLTGELFF	TGCAGCGTCTCTATCGGGGGGGGCCTCACCGGGGAGCTGTTTTTT
once	NA	TRBV10-3	TRBJ2-1	14	CAISGDSSYNEQFF	TGTGCCATCAGTGGAGACAGCTCCTACAATGAGCAGTTCTTC
once	TRBD1	TRBV19	TRBJ1-1	14	CASSLDRGNTEAFF	TGTGCCAGTAGTTTGGACAGGGGGAACACTGAAGCTTTCTTT
NA	NA	TRBV3-1/TRBV3-2	TRBJ1-2	18	CASSQPGRGAGGDYGYTF	TGTGCCAGCAGCCAACCCGGTCGCGGGGCCGGCGGAGACTATGGCTACACCTTC
NA	TRBD1	TRBV18	TRBJ1-1	14	CASSQGQGNTEAFF	TGTGCCAGCTCCCAGGGACAGGGGAACACTGAAGCTTTCTTT
NA	NA	TRBV6-5	TRBJ2-7	12	CASSHRGFEQYF	TGTGCCAGCAGCCACCGGGGGTTCGAGCAGTACTTC
NA	TRBD2	TRBV5-1	TRBJ2-1	15	CASSSGLAGVNEQFF	TGCGCCAGCAGTTCCGGACTAGCGGGAGTCAATGAGCAGTTCTTC
once	NA	TRBV27	TRBJ1-6	18	CASSFGGGLSSYNSPLHF	TGTGCCAGCAGTTTCGGGGGTGGATTAAGCTCCTATAATTCACCCCTCCACTTT
few	TRBD1	TRBV27	TRBJ2-5	16	CASSSTVGGQGSNQYF	TGTGCCAGCAGTTCCACTGTAGGGGGACAGGGTAGTAACCAGTACTTC
NA	NA	TRBV5-1	TRBJ1-2	14	CASSLGQANYGYTF	TGCGCCAGCAGCTTGGGACAGGCGAACTATGGCTACACCTTC
once	NA	TRBV28	TRBJ1-5	15	CASSTGSVSNQPQHF	TGTGCCAGCAGTACAGGGTCGGTCAGCAATCAGCCCCAGCATTTT
NA	NA	TRBV7-2	TRBJ1-5	13	CASSPDIGVPQHF	TGTGCCAGCAGCCCGGATATAGGGGTGCCCCAGCATTTT
NA	NA	TRBV11-2	TRBJ2-3	17	CASSLDPGPRRTDTQYF	TGTGCCAGCAGCTTAGACCCAGGGCCGAGGCGCACAGATACGCAGTATTTT
NA	NA	TRBV6-5	TRBJ2-3	15	CASSYPQTSTDTQYF	TGTGCCAGCAGTTACCCGCAAACTAGCACAGATACGCAGTATTTT